Given below is one T cell receptor (beta chain) in context. Its specificity is unknown. Samples underwent the assay at deep level. Only in-frame clones appear in the TCRdb table, and some are missing; sequencing was by immunoSEQ multiplex PCR. Here the sample spans some 2,100,000 clones, around 95% being singletons. There are 13 residues in the CDR3. This sample is drawn from a study of shared clonotypes between healthy human individuals. Points from the study as a whole: Only blood samples were collected, and tissue repertoires likely differ. Some clonotypes were shared by all four sorted-subset donors, while others were not shared. The non-shared ones had lower generation probabilities than the shared ones.

Specimen: naive CD4+ T cells sorted from blood. As to subset: CD45RA+ positively selected. The gene calls are TRBV21-1 and TRBJ2-2; no DNA check was done on the table's D call, TRBD2. TRBV21-1 has pseudogene status. The sequence derives from a man younger than 30 in good health. CDR3 sequence reads: CASSRVFTGELFF. CDR3 nucleotide sequence: TGTGCCAGCAGCAGAGTTTTCACCGGGGAGCTGTTTTTT.